This entry concerns a single T cell receptor (beta chain). Both 60 Vbeta primers and 13 Jbeta primers went into the PCR. The assay was immunoSEQ multiplex PCR, and TCRdb's table has in-frame clones only and misses some. Of roughly 100,000 clones listed, under 80% were seen once; the top ten hold 3% to 4%. From germline, CDR1 is SNHLY and CDR2 FYNNEI. Trimming took off 6 bases at V and 2 bases at J, with 26 bases between the two ends. The CDR3 runs 18 residues. The data belong to a study of cytomegalovirus exposure and HLA in healthy donors. The chain uses TRBV2 and TRBJ2-7, with D possibly being TRBD2 (6 bases). This clonotype was obtained from a man in his sixties in good health and CMV-seronegative. Sequencing was performed on PBMCs. The CDR3: CASSENAGGPSAPYEQYF. Written as DNA, the CDR3 is TGTGCCAGCAGCGAGAACGCCGGGGGACCTTCGGCCCCCTACGAGCAGTACTTC.